This T cell receptor beta chain was profiled in a study of blood T cells in healthy people across ages. Whole-study results and caveats: A greater number of naive CD4+ cells and higher diversity distinguished long-lived donors from aged donors.

The authors ran a second PCR of 7 to 11 cycles using a sample-barcoded 5' primer and a J-beta primer mix. Each CDR3 protein gets one entry after TCRdb re-called the 5' RACE reads with MiXCR. The sample includes roughly 1,500,000 distinct CDR3 sequences, around 36% of them seen just once. With 6 bases removed from V and 3 bases from J, the gap between germline ends came to 27 bases. The CDR3 is made up of 18 amino acids. Germline CDR1 SEHNR, CDR2 FQNEAQ (reference sequence). Concerning this clonotype itself: The antigen remains undetermined.

Around 9.5 milliliters of peripheral blood were drawn from each donor. Total RNA extraction produced at least 5.5 micrograms (per sample) for the study. The genes are TRBV7-9 and TRBJ2-7; perhaps TRBD2 as D (6 bases). Sequencing used blood. The source of this sequence is a woman in her twenties or thirties in good health. CDR3 sequence: CASSSGRNFAQKNYEQYF. The CDR3 nucleotides read TGTGCCAGCAGTTCCGGGAGAAACTTCGCACAAAAAAACTACGAGCAGTACTTC.